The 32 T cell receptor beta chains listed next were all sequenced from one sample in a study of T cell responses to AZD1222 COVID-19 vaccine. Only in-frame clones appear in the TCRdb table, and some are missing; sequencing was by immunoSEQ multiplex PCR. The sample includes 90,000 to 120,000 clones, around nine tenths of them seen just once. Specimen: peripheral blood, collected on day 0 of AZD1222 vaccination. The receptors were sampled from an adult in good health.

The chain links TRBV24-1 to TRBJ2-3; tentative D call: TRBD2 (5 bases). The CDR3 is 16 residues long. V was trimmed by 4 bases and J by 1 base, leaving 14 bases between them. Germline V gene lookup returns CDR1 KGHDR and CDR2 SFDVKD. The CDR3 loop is CATSEWVFGGTDTQYF. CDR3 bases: TGTGCCACCAGTGAGTGGGTCTTCGGGGGCACAGATACGCAGTATTTT.

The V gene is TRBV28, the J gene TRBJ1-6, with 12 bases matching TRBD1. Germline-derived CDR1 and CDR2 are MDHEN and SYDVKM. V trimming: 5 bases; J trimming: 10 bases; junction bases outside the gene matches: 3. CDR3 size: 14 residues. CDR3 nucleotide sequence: TGTGCCAGCAGTCAAGGGACAGGGGGCTCACCCCTCCACTTT. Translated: CASSQGTGGSPLHF.

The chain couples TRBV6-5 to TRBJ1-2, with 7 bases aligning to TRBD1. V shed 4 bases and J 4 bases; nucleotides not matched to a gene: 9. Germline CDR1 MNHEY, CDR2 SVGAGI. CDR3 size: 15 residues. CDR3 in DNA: TGTGCCAGCAGTTTTTCCACAGGGGACTTCTATGGCTACACCTTC. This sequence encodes CASSFSTGDFYGYTF.

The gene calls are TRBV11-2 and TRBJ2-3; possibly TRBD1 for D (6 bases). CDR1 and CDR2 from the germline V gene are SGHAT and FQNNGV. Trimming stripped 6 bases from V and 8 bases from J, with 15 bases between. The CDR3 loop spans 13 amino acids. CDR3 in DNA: TGTGCCAGCAGAGTCCCGGGACAAATTACGCAGTATTTT. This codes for CASRVPGQITQYF.

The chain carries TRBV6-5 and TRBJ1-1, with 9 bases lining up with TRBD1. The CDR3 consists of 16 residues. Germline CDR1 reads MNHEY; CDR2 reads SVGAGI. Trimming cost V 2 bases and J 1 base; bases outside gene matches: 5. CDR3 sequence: CASSYRTGVRNTEAFF. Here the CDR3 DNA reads TGTGCCAGCAGTTACCGGACAGGGGTGAGGAACACTGAAGCTTTCTTT.

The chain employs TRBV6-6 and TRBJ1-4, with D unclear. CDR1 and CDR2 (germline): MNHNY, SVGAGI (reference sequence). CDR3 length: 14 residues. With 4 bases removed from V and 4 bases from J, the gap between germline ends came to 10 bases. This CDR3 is CASSSSAGNEKLFF. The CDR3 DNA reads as TGTGCCAGCAGTTCCTCGGCGGGTAATGAAAAACTGTTTTTT.

CDR3 nucleotides: TGCGCCACGGGGGGCTACAATGAGCAGTTCTTC. It encodes CATGGYNEQFF. This chain uses TRBV4-3 with TRBJ2-1, with 7 bases matching TRBD2. V lost 10 bases and J lost 3; bases outside the gene matches: 0. This CDR3 region has 11 residues. CDR1 LGHNA and CDR2 YSLEER come from the germline V gene.

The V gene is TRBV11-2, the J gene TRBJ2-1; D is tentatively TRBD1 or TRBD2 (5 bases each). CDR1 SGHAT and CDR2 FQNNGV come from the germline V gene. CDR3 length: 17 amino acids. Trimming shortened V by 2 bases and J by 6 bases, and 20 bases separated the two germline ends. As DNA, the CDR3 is TGTGCCAGCAGCTTAAATGTCGGGGCCACTCGGCGCAATGAGCAGTTCTTC. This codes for CASSLNVGATRRNEQFF.

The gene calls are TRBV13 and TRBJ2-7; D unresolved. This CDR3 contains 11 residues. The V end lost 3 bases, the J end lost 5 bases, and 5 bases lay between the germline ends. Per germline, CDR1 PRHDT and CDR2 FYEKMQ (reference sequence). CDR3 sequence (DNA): TGTGCCAGCAGCTTCCGGGACGAGCAGTACTTC. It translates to CASSFRDEQYF.

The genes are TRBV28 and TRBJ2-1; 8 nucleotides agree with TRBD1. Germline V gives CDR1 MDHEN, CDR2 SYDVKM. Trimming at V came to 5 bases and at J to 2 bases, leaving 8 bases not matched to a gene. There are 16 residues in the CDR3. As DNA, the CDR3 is TGTGCCAGCAGTACCCGACAGGGGATCACCTACAATGAGCAGTTCTTC. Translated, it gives CASSTRQGITYNEQFF.

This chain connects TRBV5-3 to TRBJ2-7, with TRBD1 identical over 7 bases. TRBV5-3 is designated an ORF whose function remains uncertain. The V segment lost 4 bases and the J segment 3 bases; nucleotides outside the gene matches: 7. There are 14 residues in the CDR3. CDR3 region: CARSRGQFHYEQYF. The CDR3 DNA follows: TGTGCCAGAAGCAGGGGACAGTTTCACTACGAGCAGTACTTC.

The CDR3 region has the DNA TGTGCCAGCAGTGGAGCCCAGACAGGGGGCAGTCGGGGTGGCTACACCTTC. Its translation is CASSGAQTGGSRGGYTF. The rearrangement joins TRBV6-1 to TRBJ1-2; 10 bases map to TRBD1. This CDR3 has 17 amino acids. Trimming cost V 4 bases and J 7 bases; bases outside gene matches: 15. Per germline, CDR1 MNHNS and CDR2 SASEGT.

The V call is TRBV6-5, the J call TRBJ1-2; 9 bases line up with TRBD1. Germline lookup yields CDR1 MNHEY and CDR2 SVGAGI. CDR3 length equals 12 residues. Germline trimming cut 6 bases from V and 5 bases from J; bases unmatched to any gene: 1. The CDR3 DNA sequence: TGTGCCAGCAGGGGACAGGGTTATGGCTACACCTTC. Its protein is CASRGQGYGYTF.

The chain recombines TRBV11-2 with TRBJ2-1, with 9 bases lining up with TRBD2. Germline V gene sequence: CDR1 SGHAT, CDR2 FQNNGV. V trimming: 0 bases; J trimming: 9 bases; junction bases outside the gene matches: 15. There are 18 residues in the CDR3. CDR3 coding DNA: TGTGCCAGCAGCTTAGAGCCCTTAGCGGGAGTACGGGGGAGTGAGCAGTTCTTC. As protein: CASSLEPLAGVRGSEQFF.

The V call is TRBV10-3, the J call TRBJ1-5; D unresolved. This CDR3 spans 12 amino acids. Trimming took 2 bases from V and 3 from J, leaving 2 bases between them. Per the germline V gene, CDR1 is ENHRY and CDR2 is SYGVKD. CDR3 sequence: CAISENNQPQHF. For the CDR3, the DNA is TGTGCCATCAGTGAGAACAATCAGCCCCAGCATTTT.

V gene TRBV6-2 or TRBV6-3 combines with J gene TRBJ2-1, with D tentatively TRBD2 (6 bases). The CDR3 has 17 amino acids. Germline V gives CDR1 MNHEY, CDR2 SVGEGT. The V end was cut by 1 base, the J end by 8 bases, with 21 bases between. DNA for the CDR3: TGTGCCAGCAGTTACTTATGGCGGGACTCTGCTTGGGATGAGCAGTTCTTC. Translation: CASSYLWRDSAWDEQFF.

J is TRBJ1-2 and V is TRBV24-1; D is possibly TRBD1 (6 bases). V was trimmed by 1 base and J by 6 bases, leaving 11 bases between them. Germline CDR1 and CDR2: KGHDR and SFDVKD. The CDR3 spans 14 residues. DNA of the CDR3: TGTGCCACCAGTGATTTTAGGGGGAGAGATGGCTACACCTTC. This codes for CATSDFRGRDGYTF.

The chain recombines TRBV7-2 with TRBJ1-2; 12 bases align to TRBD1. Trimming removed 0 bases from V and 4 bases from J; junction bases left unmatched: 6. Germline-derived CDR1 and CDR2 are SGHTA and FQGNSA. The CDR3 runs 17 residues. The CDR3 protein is CASSLAGQGAPSYGYTF. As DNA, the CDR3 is TGTGCCAGCAGCTTAGCGGGACAGGGGGCGCCGAGCTATGGCTACACCTTC. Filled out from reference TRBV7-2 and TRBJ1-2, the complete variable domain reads GAGVSQSPSNKVTEKGKDVELRCDPISGHTALYWYRQSLGQGLEFLIYFQGNSAPDKSGLPSDRFSAERTGGSVSTLTIQRTQQEDSAVYLCASSLAGQGAPSYGYTFGSGTRLTVV.

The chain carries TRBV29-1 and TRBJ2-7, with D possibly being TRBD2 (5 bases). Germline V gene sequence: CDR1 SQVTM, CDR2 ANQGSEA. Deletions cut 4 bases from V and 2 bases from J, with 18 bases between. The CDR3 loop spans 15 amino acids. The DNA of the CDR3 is TGCAGCGTTGCCCTAAGGACTGGTTCACCCTACGAGCAGTACTTC. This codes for CSVALRTGSPYEQYF.

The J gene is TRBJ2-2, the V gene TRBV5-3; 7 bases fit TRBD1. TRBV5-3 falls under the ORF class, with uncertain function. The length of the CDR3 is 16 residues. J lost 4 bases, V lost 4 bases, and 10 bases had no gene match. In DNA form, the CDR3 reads TGTGCCAGAAGCACGACCGGGACAGTCTTCACCGGGGAGCTGTTTTTT. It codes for CARSTTGTVFTGELFF.

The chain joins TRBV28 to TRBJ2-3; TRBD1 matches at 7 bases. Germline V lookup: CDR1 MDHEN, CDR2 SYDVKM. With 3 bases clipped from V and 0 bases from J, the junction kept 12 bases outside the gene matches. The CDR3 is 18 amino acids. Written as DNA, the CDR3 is TGTGCCAGCAGTTTCAATTTTGAGGGGACAGCTAGCACAGATACGCAGTATTTT. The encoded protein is CASSFNFEGTASTDTQYF.

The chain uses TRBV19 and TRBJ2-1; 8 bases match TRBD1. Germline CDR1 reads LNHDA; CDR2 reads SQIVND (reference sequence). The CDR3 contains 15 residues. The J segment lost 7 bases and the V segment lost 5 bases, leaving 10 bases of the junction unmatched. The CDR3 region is CASSLPDREGNEQFF. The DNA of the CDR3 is TGTGCCAGTAGTCTCCCGGACAGGGAAGGGAATGAGCAGTTCTTC.

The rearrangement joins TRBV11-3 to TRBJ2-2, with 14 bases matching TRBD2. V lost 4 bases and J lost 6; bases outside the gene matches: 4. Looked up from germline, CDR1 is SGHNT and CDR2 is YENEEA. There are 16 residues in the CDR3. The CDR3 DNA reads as TGTGCCAGCAGCTCACGGACTAGCGGGAGGCCCGGGGAGCTGTTTTTT. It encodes CASSSRTSGRPGELFF. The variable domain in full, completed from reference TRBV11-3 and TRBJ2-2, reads EAGVVQSPRYKIIEKKQPVAFWCNPISGHNTLYWYLQNLGQGPELLIRYENEEAVDDSQLPKDRFSAERLKGVDSTLKIQPAELGDSAVYLCASSSRTSGRPGELFFGEGSRLTVL.

CDR3 bases: TGTGCCAGCAGTTCATCGGGACAGGGTCCCAGTACGCAGTATTTT. Encoded protein: CASSSSGQGPSTQYF. The gene calls are TRBV27 and TRBJ2-3; 9 bases line up with TRBD1. V shed 4 bases and J 8 bases; nucleotides not matched to a gene: 10. Germline loops: CDR1 MNHEY, CDR2 SMNVEV (reference sequence). The CDR3 spans 15 residues.

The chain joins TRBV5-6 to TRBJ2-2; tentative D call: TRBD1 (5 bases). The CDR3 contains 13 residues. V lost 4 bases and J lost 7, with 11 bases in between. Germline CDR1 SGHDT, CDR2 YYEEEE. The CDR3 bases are TGTGCCAGCAGCCGTAGGGGCGGCGGGGAGCTGTTTTTT. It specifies CASSRRGGGELFF.

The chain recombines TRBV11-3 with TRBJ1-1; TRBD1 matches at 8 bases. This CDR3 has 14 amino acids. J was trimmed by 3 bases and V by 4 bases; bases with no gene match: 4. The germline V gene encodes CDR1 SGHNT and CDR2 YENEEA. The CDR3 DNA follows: TGTGCCAGCAGCTCCAGGGGGCGAGACACTGAAGCTTTCTTT. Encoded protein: CASSSRGRDTEAFF.

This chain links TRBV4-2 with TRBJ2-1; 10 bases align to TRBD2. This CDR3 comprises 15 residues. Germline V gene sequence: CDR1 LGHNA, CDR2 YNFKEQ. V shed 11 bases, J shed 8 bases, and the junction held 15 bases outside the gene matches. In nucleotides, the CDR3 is TGTGCCGTATCCCGGACGAGCGGGAGGGCCCATGAGCAGTTCTTC. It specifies CAVSRTSGRAHEQFF.

CDR3 region: CATSDRRQVGYGYTF. In nucleotides, the CDR3 is TGTGCCACCAGTGATAGACGACAGGTCGGCTATGGCTACACCTTC. V gene TRBV24-1 combines with J gene TRBJ1-2, with D tentatively TRBD1 (6 bases). Trimming stripped 3 bases from V and 4 bases from J, with 14 bases between. In germline, CDR1 is KGHDR, CDR2 SFDVKD. The CDR3 is made up of 15 amino acids.

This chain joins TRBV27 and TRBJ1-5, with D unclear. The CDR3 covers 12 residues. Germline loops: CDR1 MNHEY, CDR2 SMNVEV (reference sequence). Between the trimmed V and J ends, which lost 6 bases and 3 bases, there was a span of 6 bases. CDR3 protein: CASRAPNQPQHF. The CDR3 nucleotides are TGTGCCAGCAGGGCCCCCAATCAGCCCCAGCATTTT.

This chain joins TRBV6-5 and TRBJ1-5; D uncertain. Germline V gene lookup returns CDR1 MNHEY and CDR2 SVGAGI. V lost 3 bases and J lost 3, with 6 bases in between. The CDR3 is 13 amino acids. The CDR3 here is CASSYEYNQPQHF. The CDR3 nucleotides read TGTGCCAGCAGTTATGAGTACAATCAGCCCCAGCATTTT.

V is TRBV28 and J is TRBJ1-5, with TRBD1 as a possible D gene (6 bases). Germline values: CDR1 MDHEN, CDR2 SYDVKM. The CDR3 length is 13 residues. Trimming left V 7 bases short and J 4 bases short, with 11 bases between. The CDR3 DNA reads TGTGCCAGCATCCGACAGGTAAATCAGCCCCAGCATTTT. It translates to CASIRQVNQPQHF.

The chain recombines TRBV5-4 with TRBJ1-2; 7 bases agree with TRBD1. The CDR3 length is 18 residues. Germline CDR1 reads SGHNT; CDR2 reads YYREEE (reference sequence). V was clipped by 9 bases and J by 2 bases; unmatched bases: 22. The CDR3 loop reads CAIPTLGGGGLENYGYTF. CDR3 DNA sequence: TGTGCCATCCCAACCTTAGGGGGCGGCGGCCTTGAGAACTATGGCTACACCTTC.